The 22 T cell receptor beta chains listed next were all sequenced from one sample in a study of blood T cell repertoires in COVID-19. Libraries were prepared by immunoSEQ multiplex PCR; TCRdb keeps only in-frame clonotypes and omits some of them. This sample has roughly 160,000 clones, with under 90% found just once. The specimen sequenced was PBMCs or T cells enriched from blood (not recorded which). Source of these receptors: a woman aged 55-75 years who had recovered from COVID-19.

The rearrangement links TRBV14 to TRBJ1-3; 8 bases agree with TRBD1. Germline V lookup: CDR1 SGHDN, CDR2 FVKESK. The V segment lost 4 bases and the J segment 4 bases; nucleotides outside the gene matches: 6. This CDR3 is built from 15 residues. CDR3 coding DNA: TGTGCCAGCAGCCTCGGACAGGGCAAGGGAAACACCATATATTTT. It yields the protein CASSLGQGKGNTIYF.

V and J are TRBV6-5 and TRBJ2-3; D is possibly TRBD1 (5 bases). The germline gives CDR1 MNHEY, CDR2 SVGAGI. The CDR3 spans 14 residues. Trimming cost V 5 bases and J 7 bases, with 16 bases left between them. In nucleotides, the CDR3 is TGTGCCAGCAGTCGGACACAAAATATTTATACGCAGTATTTT. Its protein is CASSRTQNIYTQYF.

The chain links TRBV4-1 to TRBJ1-1, with 8 nucleotides matching TRBD1. The J segment lost 4 bases and the V segment lost 6 bases, leaving 10 bases of the junction unmatched. The CDR3 runs 15 residues. Germline loops: CDR1 MGHRA, CDR2 YSYEKL. The CDR3 bases are TGCGCCAGCAGACTGGACAGGGTCTCGTCCACTGAAGCTTTCTTT. Translating it yields CASRLDRVSSTEAFF.

This sequence joins TRBV7-2 and TRBJ2-7; TRBD2 aligns across 10 bases. This CDR3 comprises 16 residues. Trimming took 5 bases from V and 4 from J; bases not matched to a gene: 11. Germline CDR1 and CDR2: SGHTA and FQGNSA. CDR3 region: CASSPGLAGGVYEQYF. DNA for the CDR3: TGTGCCAGCAGCCCAGGATTAGCGGGGGGAGTTTACGAGCAGTACTTC. The full variable domain, with the rest looked up from reference TRBV7-2 and TRBJ2-7, is GAGVSQSPSNKVTEKGKDVELRCDPISGHTALYWYRQSLGQGLEFLIYFQGNSAPDKSGLPSDRFSAERTGGSVSTLTIQRTQQEDSAVYLCASSPGLAGGVYEQYFGPGTRLTVT.

The V and J genes are TRBV4-2 and TRBJ2-7, with D unclear. This CDR3 contains 14 residues. The V end was cut by 4 bases, the J end by 0 bases, with 10 bases between. Germline lookup yields CDR1 LGHNA and CDR2 YNFKEQ. CDR3 nucleotides: TGTGCCAGCAGCCGAGCACGAGACTCCTACGAGCAGTACTTC. This codes for CASSRARDSYEQYF.

This rearrangement joins TRBV6-5 to TRBJ2-1; D remains unclear. The CDR3 consists of 13 residues. The germline V and J ends were trimmed by 7 bases and 5 bases, with 12 bases remaining between them. Germline CDR1 reads MNHEY; CDR2 reads SVGAGI. CDR3 region: CASTLSNDNEQFF. Here the CDR3 DNA reads TGTGCCAGCACCCTTAGTAACGACAATGAGCAGTTCTTC.

V usage is TRBV7-2 and J usage is TRBJ2-2; D is unresolved. CDR1 SGHTA and CDR2 FQGNSA come from the germline V gene. CDR3 length: 13 amino acids. Trimming removed 3 bases from V and 7 bases from J, with 9 bases in between. The CDR3 DNA is TGTGCCAGCAGCTTGGCAAAAAGCGGGGAGCTGTTTTTT. It yields the protein CASSLAKSGELFF.

The chain joins TRBV7-2 to TRBJ1-1; possibly TRBD1 for D (5 bases). Germline values: CDR1 SGHTA, CDR2 FQGNSA. V was cut by 5 bases and J by 3 bases, with 13 bases left in between. This CDR3 has 14 residues. The CDR3 sequence is CASSPRGSYTEAFF. In DNA, the CDR3 is TGTGCCAGCAGCCCGCGGGGGTCGTACACTGAAGCTTTCTTT. The entire variable domain, with the rest obtained from reference TRBV7-2 and TRBJ1-1, is as follows: GAGVSQSPSNKVTEKGKDVELRCDPISGHTALYWYRQSLGQGLEFLIYFQGNSAPDKSGLPSDRFSAERTGGSVSTLTIQRTQQEDSAVYLCASSPRGSYTEAFFGQGTRLTVV.

The rearrangement uses TRBV4-2 and TRBJ1-2; D perhaps matches TRBD1 (5 bases). CDR1 LGHNA and CDR2 YNFKEQ come from the germline V gene. The V gene lost 2 bases and the J gene lost 7 bases, with 11 bases spanning the gap. There are 13 residues in the CDR3. CDR3: CASSQQGGSGYTF. CDR3 DNA: TGTGCCAGCAGCCAACAGGGAGGTTCTGGCTACACCTTC.

The rearrangement links TRBV9 to TRBJ1-1; 7 nucleotides match TRBD1. Germline trimming cut 4 bases from V and 8 bases from J; bases unmatched to any gene: 5. The CDR3 contains 12 residues. Germline V CDR1 and CDR2: SGDLS, YYNGEE. Here the CDR3 reads CASSRQGLEAFF. The CDR3 DNA is TGTGCCAGCAGCAGACAGGGCCTCGAAGCTTTCTTT.

The chain carries TRBV4-1 and TRBJ1-6; possible D gene TRBD1, 5 bases. This CDR3 has 15 amino acids. V shed 5 bases and J shed 7 bases, with 15 bases lying between them. In germline, CDR1 is MGHRA, CDR2 YSYEKL. The CDR3 DNA follows: TGCGCCAGCAGCGCTACCGGGACTGGGAATTCACCCCTCCACTTT. Amino acid sequence: CASSATGTGNSPLHF.

The gene calls are TRBV20-1 and TRBJ1-1; TRBD1 might be the D (5 bases). CDR3 length: 17 amino acids. CDR1 DFQATT and CDR2 SNEGSKA come from the germline V gene (reference sequence). Trimming removed 3 bases at V and 0 bases at J, with 20 bases between. The CDR3 spells CSASHIGGVPMNTEAFF. The DNA for the CDR3 is TGCAGTGCTAGTCACATCGGGGGGGTACCCATGAACACTGAAGCTTTCTTT.

The CDR3 region has the DNA TGTGCCAGCTCACCACTGTCTAGCGGGGGCATCACAGATACGCAGTATTTT. As protein: CASSPLSSGGITDTQYF. The chain uses TRBV18 and TRBJ2-3; 10 bases align to TRBD2. V trimming: 1 base; J trimming: 2 bases; junction bases outside the gene matches: 6. Per germline, CDR1 KGHSH and CDR2 LQKENI. The CDR3 runs 17 residues.

The V gene is TRBV5-1, the J gene TRBJ2-7; 7 bases are a match to TRBD2. Germline CDR1 is SGHRS and CDR2 is YFSETQ. The CDR3 length is 15 residues. V lost 4 bases, J lost 4 bases, and 11 bases stayed unmatched. Written as DNA, the CDR3 is TGCGCCAGCAGCCCCAAAAGGGGAGGGGATTACGAGCAGTACTTC. Its protein product is CASSPKRGGDYEQYF.

This clone was seen a single time. The chain uses TRBV27 and TRBJ2-2; D gene unclear. Germline V gene data show CDR1 as MNHEY and CDR2 as SMNVEV (reference sequence). With 3 bases removed from V and 5 bases from J, the gap between germline ends came to 7 bases. The CDR3 contains 13 residues. The CDR3: CASSFVYTGELFF. CDR3 DNA: TGTGCCAGCAGTTTTGTTTATACCGGGGAGCTGTTTTTT.

The chain is built from TRBV29-1 and TRBJ1-2, with D hard to call. CDR3 size: 11 residues. The V end was cut by 5 bases, the J end by 2 bases, with 6 bases between. The germline gives CDR1 SQVTM, CDR2 ANQGSEA. CDR3 sequence reads: CSVPQNYGYTF. DNA of the CDR3: TGCAGCGTTCCTCAGAACTATGGCTACACCTTC.

This clone occurred once. This rearrangement joins TRBV7-8 to TRBJ2-6; weak D call: TRBD1 (6 bases). The CDR3 length is 18 residues. V was shortened by 1 base and J by 2 bases, with 15 bases between the two germline ends. Germline loops: CDR1 SGHVS, CDR2 FQNEAQ. The CDR3 DNA reads as TGTGCCAGCAGCTTAGGGACAGTAGCTGGAACTGGGGCCAACGTCCTGACTTTC. As protein: CASSLGTVAGTGANVLTF.

The rearrangement joins TRBV27 to TRBJ1-6; D not resolved. V dropped 5 bases and J dropped 9 bases, with 20 bases sitting between them. The CDR3 sequence is 16 residues long. Per the germline V gene, CDR1 is MNHEY and CDR2 is SMNVEV (reference sequence). This CDR3 reads CASSLEEGSISSPLHF. CDR3 in DNA: TGTGCCAGCAGTCTCGAGGAAGGCTCTATATCTTCACCCCTCCACTTT.

The chain combines TRBV7-8 with TRBJ2-7; 10 nucleotides line up with TRBD2. The V and J ends lost 3 bases and 4 bases, in that order; junction bases with no gene match: 9. This CDR3 has 16 residues. The germline gives CDR1 SGHVS, CDR2 FQNEAQ. This CDR3 reads CASSFNQRGGIYEQYF. The CDR3, as DNA: TGTGCCAGCAGCTTTAATCAGCGGGGGGGTATTTACGAGCAGTACTTC.

As DNA, the CDR3 is TGTGCCAGCAGCCTTCCTAGCGGGGGACCTCCATCCAAAAACATTCAGTACTTC. Protein sequence: CASSLPSGGPPSKNIQYF. The rearrangement links TRBV5-4 to TRBJ2-4, with TRBD2 identical over 10 bases. V gave up 4 bases and J gave up 2 bases; unmatched junction bases: 12. CDR1 and CDR2 from the germline V gene are SGHNT and YYREEE (reference sequence). CDR3 length equals 18 residues.

The rearrangement uses TRBV7-3 and TRBJ1-1, with TRBD1 identical over 9 bases. CDR1 is SGHTA and CDR2 is FQGTGA in the germline V gene. This CDR3 has 15 amino acids. J gave up 1 base and V 5 bases, and 5 bases lay outside the gene matches. In DNA, the CDR3 is TGTGCCAGCAGCCCGGACAGGGGAACGAACACTGAAGCTTTCTTT. It codes for CASSPDRGTNTEAFF. The full variable domain, its missing parts supplied by reference TRBV7-3 and TRBJ1-1, is GAGVSQTPSNKVTEKGKYVELRCDPISGHTALYWYRQSLGQGPEFLIYFQGTGAADDSGLPNDRFFAVRPEGSVSTLKIQRTERGDSAVYLCASSPDRGTNTEAFFGQGTRLTVV.

V gene TRBV13 combines with J gene TRBJ2-5; D is perhaps TRBD1 (6 bases). The CDR3 is 12 residues long. Trimming pared 8 bases from V and 5 bases from J, leaving 12 bases between. CDR1 is PRHDT and CDR2 is FYEKMQ in the germline V gene (reference sequence). This chain's CDR3 is CASEQGIETQYF. Written as DNA, the CDR3 is TGTGCCAGCGAACAGGGAATTGAGACCCAGTACTTC.